These 13 T cell receptor beta chains were sequenced from one sample in a study of regulatory T cells in long-lasting Graves disease. CDR3-region Arm-PCR and iRepertoire HTBI primers produced the TCR beta libraries. TCRdb reprocessed the multiplex PCR reads via MiXCR and lists one record per CDR3 protein. The table records about 320,000 distinct CDR3 sequences, 18% of them present only once. Specified time point: newly diagnosed GD, antithyroid drugs for less than 3 months. After RNA was extracted from PBMCs, the TCR library was made from it. Sequenced here: peripheral blood mononuclear cells (PBMCs), sampled at new diagnosis, from a patient treated with antithyroid drugs. These receptors came from a female donor with Graves disease.

Only a few counts were recorded for this clonotype. The gene calls are TRBV5-1 and TRBJ1-2; TRBD1 matches 8 bases. Trimming at V came to 4 bases and at J to 3 bases, leaving 5 bases not matched to a gene. In germline, CDR1 is SGHRS, CDR2 YFSETQ. CDR3 size: 14 residues. Written as DNA, the CDR3 is TGCGCCAGCAGCCCTGACAGGGGTGACTATGGCTACACCTTC. Its translation is CASSPDRGDYGYTF.

V gene TRBV2 combines with J gene TRBJ2-3, with D perhaps TRBD1 (5 bases). V lost 5 bases, J lost 4 bases, and 13 bases lay in between. CDR3 length: 14 amino acids. CDR1 and CDR2 (germline): SNHLY, FYNNEI. CDR3 sequence (DNA): TGTGCCAGCAGTCAGGGCTCCCAGGCAGATACGCAGTATTTT. Translation: CASSQGSQADTQYF.

The V gene is TRBV28, the J gene TRBJ1-1; possible D gene TRBD1, 5 bases. The CDR3 consists of 13 residues. CDR1 and CDR2 (germline): MDHEN, SYDVKM. Trimming removed 7 bases from V and 0 bases from J, with 9 bases in between. CDR3 sequence (DNA): TGTGCCAGCACCACCAGGGTGAACACTGAAGCTTTCTTT. Encoded protein: CASTTRVNTEAFF.

This clonotype was seen repeatedly, ten times or more. The chain employs TRBV4-1 and TRBJ2-1; TRBD2 matches at 7 bases. V shed 1 base, J shed 5 bases, and the junction held 5 bases outside the gene matches. From germline, CDR1 is MGHRA and CDR2 YSYEKL. CDR3 length equals 15 residues. In nucleotides, the CDR3 is TGCGCCAGCAGCCAAGGTCCAGCGGGGAACAATGAGCAGTTCTTC. Its translation is CASSQGPAGNNEQFF.

This clonotype was observed many times. The V gene is TRBV19, the J gene TRBJ1-4; tentatively, D is TRBD1 (5 bases). The germline V gene has CDR1 LNHDA and CDR2 SQIVND (reference sequence). This CDR3 is 15 amino acids long. Trimming stripped 3 bases from V and 8 bases from J, with 16 bases between. CDR3 region: CASSINQGWGEKLFF. CDR3 DNA: TGTGCCAGTAGTATCAACCAGGGCTGGGGAGAAAAACTGTTTTTT.

This clonotype was counted between two and nine times. This rearrangement joins TRBV6-2 or TRBV6-3 to TRBJ1-1; D gene unclear. Germline V CDR1 and CDR2: MNHEY, SVGEGT. V was clipped by 11 bases and J by 6 bases, with 10 bases between them. The CDR3 covers 10 residues. DNA of the CDR3: TGTGCCCAACGCAGTTCTGAAGCTTTCTTT. This gives the protein CAQRSSEAFF.

This clonotype was seen ten or more times. The V call is TRBV15, the J call TRBJ1-5; D is undetermined. V shed 0 bases and J shed 4 bases, with 10 bases lying between them. The CDR3 loop spans 15 amino acids. The germline gives CDR1 LNHNV, CDR2 YYDKDF (reference sequence). The CDR3 sequence: CATSRDSRGNQPQHF. CDR3 bases: TGTGCCACCAGCAGAGATTCGCGAGGGAATCAGCCCCAGCATTTT.

This clonotype has ten or more counts. The V and J genes are TRBV29-1 and TRBJ2-7; D not resolved. CDR1 is SQVTM, CDR2 ANQGSEA, per germline. Deletions cut 7 bases from V and 5 bases from J, with 12 bases between. The CDR3 runs to 11 residues. DNA of the CDR3: TGCAGCGGTGACTGGTTCGACGAGCAGTACTTC. This sequence encodes CSGDWFDEQYF.

Ten or more counts support this clonotype. The rearrangement joins TRBV19 to TRBJ1-1, with D possibly matching TRBD1 (6 bases). CDR1 and CDR2 (germline): LNHDA, SQIVND (reference sequence). The CDR3 loop spans 15 amino acids. Trimming pared 10 bases from V and 0 bases from J, leaving 18 bases between. CDR3 amino acids: CATTGSRGMNTEAFF. The CDR3 DNA reads TGTGCCACCACAGGGAGTCGAGGAATGAACACTGAAGCTTTCTTT. Using reference TRBV19 and TRBJ1-1 for the parts outside the CDR3, the full variable domain is DGGITQSPKYLFRKEGQNVTLSCEQNLNHDAMYWYRQDPGQGLRLIYYSQIVNDFQKGDIAEGYSVSREKKESFPLTVTSAQKNPTAFYLCATTGSRGMNTEAFFGQGTRLTVV.

This clonotype was recorded at least ten times. This chain uses TRBV20-1 with TRBJ2-7, with D maybe TRBD2 (6 bases). Germline V lookup: CDR1 DFQATT, CDR2 SNEGSKA (reference sequence). Trimming took 7 bases from V and 0 from J, leaving 10 bases between them. This CDR3 is 12 amino acids long. The CDR3: CSGTGVSYEQYF. CDR3 bases: TGCAGTGGGACGGGGGTCTCCTACGAGCAGTACTTC.

This clonotype has only a few counts. This chain links TRBV24-1 with TRBJ1-5, with 11 bases aligning to TRBD1. The CDR3 spans 17 residues. Germline trimming cut 7 bases from V and 0 bases from J; bases unmatched to any gene: 7. Germline V gene data show CDR1 as KGHDR and CDR2 as SFDVKD. The CDR3 DNA reads TGTGCCACCAGCTGGACAGGGGGCTTTATTAGCAATCAGCCCCAGCATTTT. Residues: CATSWTGGFISNQPQHF.

This clonotype was counted between two and nine times. The chain carries TRBV7-9 and TRBJ2-1; TRBD1 aligns across 9 bases. CDR1 and CDR2 (germline): SEHNR, FQNEAQ (reference sequence). This CDR3 is built from 16 residues. Unmatched junction bases numbered 14, after V lost 6 bases and J lost 8 bases. Here the CDR3 reads CASSTYRGQQSYEQFF. The CDR3 nucleotides read TGTGCCAGCAGTACCTACAGGGGGCAACAATCATATGAGCAGTTCTTC.

As to this clonotype: This could be a read error, since a much larger clone is one nucleotide away. The rearrangement joins TRBV12-3 or TRBV12-4 to TRBJ2-2; no clear D gene. Trimming left V 5 bases short and J 6 bases short, with 10 bases between. The CDR3 is 13 residues long. The CDR3 DNA follows: TGTGCCAGCAGTCCCTTAGACGCCGGGGAGCTGTTTTTT. Translated: CASSPLDAGELFF.